Following are 6 T cell receptor beta chains from one sample sequenced in a study of CD8 T cells in ankylosing spondylitis. One entry per CDR3 protein, called by TCRdb with MiXCR from the 5' RACE reads. The sample includes some 150,000 distinct CDR3 sequences, around 10% of them seen just once. The sequenced sample was blood, either unsorted or a sorted T cell fraction (not recorded which). The receptor source for this set is a female donor with ankylosing spondylitis or in good health (not recorded which).

In this sample, this clonotype turned up many times. This chain uses TRBV2 with TRBJ1-1, with no clear D. Germline loops: CDR1 SNHLY, CDR2 FYNNEI. Trimming cost V 4 bases and J 2 bases, with 8 bases left between them. This CDR3 has 13 amino acids. This CDR3 is CASSVKTNTEAFF. The DNA of the CDR3 is TGTGCCAGCAGTGTGAAGACTAACACTGAAGCTTTCTTT.

This clonotype was seen repeatedly, ten times or more. The rearrangement uses TRBV29-1 and TRBJ1-5; 9 positions agree with TRBD1. Unmatched junction bases numbered 7, after V lost 6 bases and J lost 7 bases. The CDR3 loop spans 13 amino acids. The germline CDR1 and CDR2 sequences are SQVTM and ANQGSEA. The CDR3 region is CSVGQGSGQPQHF. The DNA of the CDR3 is TGCAGCGTGGGACAGGGAAGTGGGCAGCCCCAGCATTTT.

This clonotype was picked up a small number of times. This chain uses TRBV29-1 with TRBJ1-5, with unresolved D. The CDR3 runs 12 residues. Trimming took off 3 bases at V and 5 bases at J, with 8 bases between the two ends. Per germline, CDR1 SQVTM and CDR2 ANQGSEA. For the CDR3, the DNA is TGCAGCGTTGATCGGCGGGATCAGCCCCAGCATTTT. This gives the protein CSVDRRDQPQHF.

This clonotype showed up many times. The chain joins TRBV12-3 or TRBV12-4 to TRBJ2-7; the D gene could be TRBD1 or TRBD2 (6 bases each). V was cut by 0 bases and J by 3 bases, with 9 bases left in between. This CDR3 has 14 residues. The CDR3 nucleotides read TGTGCCAGCAGTTTAGCAAGGGGGGTCTACGAGCAGTACTTC. Amino acids: CASSLARGVYEQYF.

This clonotype was observed at least ten times. This chain joins TRBV5-1 and TRBJ1-4; maybe TRBD1 (6 bases). Per germline, CDR1 SGHRS and CDR2 YFSETQ. V was shortened by 4 bases and J by 3 bases, with 10 bases between the two germline ends. This CDR3 spans 14 amino acids. This CDR3 reads CASSVGQPNEKLFF. CDR3 DNA: TGCGCCAGCAGCGTTGGACAGCCTAATGAAAAACTGTTTTTT.

The sample holds many counts of this clonotype. The rearrangement joins TRBV5-1 to TRBJ2-1; 10 bases match TRBD2. V dropped 4 bases and J dropped 8; count of bases not matched to a gene: 12. Germline V CDR1 and CDR2: SGHRS, YFSETQ. CDR3 length: 16 amino acids. The CDR3 DNA reads TGCGCCAGCAGCCGGACTAGCGGAGTGAGATACGATGAGCAGTTCTTC. It is translated as CASSRTSGVRYDEQFF.